A selection of T cell receptor beta chains follows, all from one sample in a study of blood T cell repertoires in COVID-19. Using immunoSEQ multiplex PCR, the repertoire was profiled, and TCRdb retains in-frame clones only, with some absent. Of about 270,000 clones listed, about 85% are singletons. The sample taken for sequencing was PBMCs or T cells enriched from blood (not recorded which). These receptors were taken from a woman aged 45-65 years who had recovered from COVID-19. Each CDR3 is given with its conserved first and last residue. The D gene is left open where the match is weak. Some rows have no size entry. The others give once, few or many, or a class for an expanded clone.

j_gene,len,abundance,d_gene,v_gene,CDR3aa,CDR3nt
TRBJ1-6,14,NA,NA,TRBV18,CASSAGLYNSPLHF,TGTGCCAGCTCGGCAGGCCTCTATAATTCACCCCTCCACTTT
TRBJ2-3,12,NA,NA,TRBV6-5,CASRPSGDTQYF,TGTGCCAGCAGGCCTTCAGGGGATACGCAGTATTTT
TRBJ1-1,13,NA,NA,TRBV9,CASSPRGGTEAFF,TGTGCCAGCAGCCCCAGGGGTGGGACTGAAGCTTTCTTT
TRBJ2-7,12,NA,TRBD1,TRBV30,CAGQRDSYEQYF,TGTGCCGGTCAACGGGACAGCTACGAGCAGTACTTC
TRBJ1-1,12,NA,NA,TRBV28,CASTLRGTEAFF,TGTGCCAGCACCCTCAGGGGCACTGAAGCTTTCTTT
TRBJ2-3,13,NA,TRBD2,TRBV15,CATSLAGVDTQYF,TGTGCCACCAGCCTCGCGGGAGTAGATACGCAGTATTTT
TRBJ2-6,19,once,TRBD2,TRBV4-1,CASSQVGLAASSGANVLTF,TGCGCCAGCAGCCAAGTGGGACTAGCTGCTAGCTCTGGGGCCAACGTCCTGACTTTC
TRBJ2-5,17,NA,TRBD2,TRBV7-3,CASSEGLAGGNRETQYF,TGTGCCAGCAGCGAAGGACTAGCGGGAGGGAATAGAGAGACCCAGTACTTC
TRBJ2-5,14,NA,NA,TRBV5-1,CASSLLTQKETQYF,TGCGCCAGCAGCTTGTTGACACAGAAAGAGACCCAGTACTTC
TRBJ2-7,14,few,NA,TRBV5-4,CASSSPGNAREQYF,TGTGCCAGCAGCTCACCCGGGAACGCTCGCGAGCAGTACTTC
TRBJ2-3,15,few,TRBD2,TRBV19,CASSTGAGVTDTQYF,TGTGCCAGTAGTACGGGAGCGGGAGTCACAGATACGCAGTATTTT
TRBJ1-1,15,NA,TRBD1,TRBV27,CASSPKTGVNTEAFF,TGTGCCAGCAGTCCTAAGACAGGGGTGAACACTGAAGCTTTCTTT